This T cell receptor beta chain was observed in a study of OX40 agonist ivuxolimab in advanced cancers. About the study: Every 2 weeks, patients got intravenous ivuxolimab at one of six dose levels (0.01-10 mg/kg). Allowance was made for prior anti-PD-1, anti-PD-L1 or anti-CTLA-4 therapy, and about 40% had some. Patients undergoing dose escalation presented with hepatocellular carcinoma, melanoma, renal cell or head and neck cancer.

Trimming stripped 3 bases from V and 1 base from J, with 6 bases between. Looked up from germline, CDR1 is KGHSH and CDR2 is LQKENI. The CDR3 is 13 residues long. The assay was immunoSEQ multiplex PCR, and TCRdb's table has in-frame clones only and misses some. The sample has around 66,000 clones; roughly 85% are singletons. The receptor was derived from an adult with an advanced solid tumor such as melanoma, head and neck, liver or kidney cancer. The rearrangement links TRBV18 to TRBJ1-2; D possibly corresponds to TRBD1 (5 bases). The specimen comprised CD4+ or CD8+ T cells sorted from blood, sampled in a trial of the OX40 agonist ivuxolimab. The CDR3 sequence is CASSPQGNYGYTF. The CDR3 DNA reads as TGTGCCAGCTCACCGCAGGGTAACTATGGCTACACCTTC.